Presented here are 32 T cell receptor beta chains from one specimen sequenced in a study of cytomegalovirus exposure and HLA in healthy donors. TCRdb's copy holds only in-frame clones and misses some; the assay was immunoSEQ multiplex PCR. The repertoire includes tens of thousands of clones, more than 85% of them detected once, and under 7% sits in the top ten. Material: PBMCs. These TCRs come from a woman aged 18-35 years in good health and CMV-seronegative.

CDR3 protein: CSVEGGQGLHGYTF. The DNA for the CDR3 is TGCAGCGTTGAGGGGGGACAGGGGCTTCATGGCTACACCTTC. The chain carries TRBV29-1 and TRBJ1-2, with 10 bases matching TRBD1. CDR1 is SQVTM and CDR2 is ANQGSEA in the germline V gene. The V segment lost 3 bases and the J segment 6 bases; nucleotides outside the gene matches: 7. The CDR3 runs 14 residues.

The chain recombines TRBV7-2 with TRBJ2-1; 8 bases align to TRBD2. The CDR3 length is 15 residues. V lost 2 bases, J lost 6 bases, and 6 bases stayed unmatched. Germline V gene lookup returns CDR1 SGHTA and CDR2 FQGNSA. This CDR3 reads CASSLSSGSFNEQFF. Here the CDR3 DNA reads TGTGCCAGCAGCTTATCAAGCGGGAGCTTCAATGAGCAGTTCTTC.

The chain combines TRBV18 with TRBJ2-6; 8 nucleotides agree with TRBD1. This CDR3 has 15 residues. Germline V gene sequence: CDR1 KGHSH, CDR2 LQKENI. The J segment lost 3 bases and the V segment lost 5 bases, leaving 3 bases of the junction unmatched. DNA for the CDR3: TGTGCCAGCTCAGGGACAGGTCATGGGGCCAACGTCCTGACTTTC. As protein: CASSGTGHGANVLTF.

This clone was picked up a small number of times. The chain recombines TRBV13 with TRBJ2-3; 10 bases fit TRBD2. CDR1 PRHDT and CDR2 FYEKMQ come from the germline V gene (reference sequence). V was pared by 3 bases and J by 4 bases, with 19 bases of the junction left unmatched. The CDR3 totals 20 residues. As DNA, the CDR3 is TGTGCCAGCAGCTTTTACCGGAGGTCTAGCGGGAGAAGAGTTGCAGATACGCAGTATTTT. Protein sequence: CASSFYRRSSGRRVADTQYF. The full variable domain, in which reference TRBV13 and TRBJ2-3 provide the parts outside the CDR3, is AAGVIQSPRHLIKEKRETATLKCYPIPRHDTVYWYQQGPGQDPQFLISFYEKMQSDKGSIPDRFSAQQFSDYHSELNMSSLELGDSALYFCASSFYRRSSGRRVADTQYFGPGTRLTVL.

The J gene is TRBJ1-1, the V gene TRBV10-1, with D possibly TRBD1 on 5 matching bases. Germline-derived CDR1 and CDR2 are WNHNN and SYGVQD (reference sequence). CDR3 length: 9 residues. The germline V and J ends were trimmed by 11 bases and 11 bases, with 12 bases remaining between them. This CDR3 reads CAPRGRAFF. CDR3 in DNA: TGCGCCCCGCGGGGCCGGGCTTTCTTT.

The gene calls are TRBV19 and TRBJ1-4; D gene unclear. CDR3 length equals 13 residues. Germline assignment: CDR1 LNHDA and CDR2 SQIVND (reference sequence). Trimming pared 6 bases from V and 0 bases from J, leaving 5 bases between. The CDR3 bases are TGTGCCAGTAGGGCGGCAACTAATGAAAAACTGTTTTTT. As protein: CASRAATNEKLFF.

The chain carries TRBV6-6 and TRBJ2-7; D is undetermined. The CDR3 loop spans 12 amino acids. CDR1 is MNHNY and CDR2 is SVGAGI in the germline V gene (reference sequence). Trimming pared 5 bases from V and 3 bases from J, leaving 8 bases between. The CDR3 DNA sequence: TGTGCCAGCAGTCAGCTAGGCTACGAGCAGTACTTC. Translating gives CASSQLGYEQYF.

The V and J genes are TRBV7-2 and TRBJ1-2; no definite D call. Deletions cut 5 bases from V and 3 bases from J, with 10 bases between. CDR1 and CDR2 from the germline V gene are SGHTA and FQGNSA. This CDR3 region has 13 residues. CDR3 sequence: CASSGREDYGYTF. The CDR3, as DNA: TGTGCCAGCAGCGGTCGGGAGGACTATGGCTACACCTTC.

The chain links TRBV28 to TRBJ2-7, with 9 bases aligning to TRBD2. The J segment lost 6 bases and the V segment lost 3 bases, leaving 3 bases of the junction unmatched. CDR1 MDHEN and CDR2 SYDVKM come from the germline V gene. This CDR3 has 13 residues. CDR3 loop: CASSLVAGAEQYV. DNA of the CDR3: TGTGCCAGCAGTTTGGTAGCGGGAGCCGAGCAGTACGTC.

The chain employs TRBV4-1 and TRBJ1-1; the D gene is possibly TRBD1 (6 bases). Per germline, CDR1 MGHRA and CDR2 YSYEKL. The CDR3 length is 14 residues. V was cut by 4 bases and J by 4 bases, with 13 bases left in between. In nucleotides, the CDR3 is TGCGCCAGCAGCCCCCGGGGAGGGGGCACTGAAGCTTTCTTT. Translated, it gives CASSPRGGGTEAFF.

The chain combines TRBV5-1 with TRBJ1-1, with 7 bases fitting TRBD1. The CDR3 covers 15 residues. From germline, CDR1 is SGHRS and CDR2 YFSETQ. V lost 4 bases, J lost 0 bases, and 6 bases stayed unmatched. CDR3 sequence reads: CASSTGDSLNTEAFF. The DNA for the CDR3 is TGCGCCAGCAGCACCGGGGACAGCTTGAACACTGAAGCTTTCTTT. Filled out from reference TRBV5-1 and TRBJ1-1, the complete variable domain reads KAGVTQTPRYLIKTRGQQVTLSCSPISGHRSVSWYQQTPGQGLQFLFEYFSETQRNKGNFPGRFSGRQFSNSRSEMNVSTLELGDSALYLCASSTGDSLNTEAFFGQGTRLTVV.

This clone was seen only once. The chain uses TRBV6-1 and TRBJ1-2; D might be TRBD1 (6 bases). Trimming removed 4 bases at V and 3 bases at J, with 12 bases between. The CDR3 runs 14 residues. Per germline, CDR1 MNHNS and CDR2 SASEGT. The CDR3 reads CASSAGASDYGYTF. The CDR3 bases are TGTGCCAGCAGTGCAGGGGCTTCGGACTATGGCTACACCTTC.

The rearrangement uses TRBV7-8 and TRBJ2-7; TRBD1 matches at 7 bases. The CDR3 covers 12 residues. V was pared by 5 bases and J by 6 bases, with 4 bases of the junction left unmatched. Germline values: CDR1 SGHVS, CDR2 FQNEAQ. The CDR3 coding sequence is TGTGCCAGCAGCGCTCCAGGGGGCGAGCAGTACGTC. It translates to CASSAPGGEQYV.

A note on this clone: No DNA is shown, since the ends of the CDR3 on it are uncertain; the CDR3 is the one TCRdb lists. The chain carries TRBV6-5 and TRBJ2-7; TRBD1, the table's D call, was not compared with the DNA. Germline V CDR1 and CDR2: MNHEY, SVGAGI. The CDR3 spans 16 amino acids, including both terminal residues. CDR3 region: CASSSSRTGRSYEQYV.

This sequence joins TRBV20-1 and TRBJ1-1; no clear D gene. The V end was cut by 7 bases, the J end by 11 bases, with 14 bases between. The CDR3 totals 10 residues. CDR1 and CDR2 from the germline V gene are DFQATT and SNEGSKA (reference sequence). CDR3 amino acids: CSVSGGRAFF. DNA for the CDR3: TGCAGTGTTTCGGGAGGTCGGGCTTTCTTT.

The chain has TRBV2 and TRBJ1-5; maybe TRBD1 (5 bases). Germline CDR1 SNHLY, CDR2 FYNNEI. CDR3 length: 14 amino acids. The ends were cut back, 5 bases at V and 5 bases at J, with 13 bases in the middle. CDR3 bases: TGTGCCAGCAGTCCAGGGAATTCCGATCAGCCCCAGCATTTT. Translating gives CASSPGNSDQPQHF.

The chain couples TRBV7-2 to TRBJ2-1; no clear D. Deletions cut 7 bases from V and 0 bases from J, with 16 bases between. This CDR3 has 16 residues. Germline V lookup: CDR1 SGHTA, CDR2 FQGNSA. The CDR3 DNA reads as TGTGCCAGCAACTTCCCGTGGCAGTACTCCTACAATGAGCAGTTCTTC. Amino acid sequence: CASNFPWQYSYNEQFF.

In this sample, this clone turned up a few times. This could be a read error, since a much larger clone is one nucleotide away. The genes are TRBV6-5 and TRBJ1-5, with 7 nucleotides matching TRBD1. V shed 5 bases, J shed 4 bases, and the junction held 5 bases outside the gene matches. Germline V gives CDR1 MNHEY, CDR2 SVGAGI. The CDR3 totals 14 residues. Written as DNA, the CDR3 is TGTGCCAGCAGTAAAGGGACAGAGAATCAGCCCCAGCATTTT. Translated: CASSKGTENQPQHF.

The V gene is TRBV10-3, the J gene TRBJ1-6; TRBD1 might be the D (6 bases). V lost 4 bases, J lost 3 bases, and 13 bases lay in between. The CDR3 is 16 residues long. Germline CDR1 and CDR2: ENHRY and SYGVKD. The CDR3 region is CAISGLEQGYNSPLHF. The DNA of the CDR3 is TGTGCCATCAGTGGATTGGAACAGGGCTATAATTCACCCCTCCACTTT.

The CDR3 protein is CASSDTGTSEETQYF. The DNA of the CDR3 is TGTGCCAGCAGCGATACCGGGACTAGCGAGGAGACCCAGTACTTC. This chain uses TRBV9 with TRBJ2-5; the match to TRBD2 covers 10 bases. The CDR3 consists of 15 residues. Germline assignment: CDR1 SGDLS and CDR2 YYNGEE. Unmatched junction bases numbered 7, after V lost 3 bases and J lost 5 bases.

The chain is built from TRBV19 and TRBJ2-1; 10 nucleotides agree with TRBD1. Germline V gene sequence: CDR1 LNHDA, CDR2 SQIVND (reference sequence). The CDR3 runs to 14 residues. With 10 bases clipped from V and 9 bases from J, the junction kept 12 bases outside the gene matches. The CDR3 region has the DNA TGTGCCACCCGGGACAGGGGTACATCAGTTGAGCAGTTCTTC. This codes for CATRDRGTSVEQFF.

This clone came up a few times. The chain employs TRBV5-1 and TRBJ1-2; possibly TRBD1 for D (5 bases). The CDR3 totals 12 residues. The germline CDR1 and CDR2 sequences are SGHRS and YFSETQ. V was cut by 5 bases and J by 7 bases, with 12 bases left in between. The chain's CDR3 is CASRRQGGGYTF. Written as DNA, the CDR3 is TGCGCCAGCAGGCGGCAGGGCGGTGGCTACACCTTC.

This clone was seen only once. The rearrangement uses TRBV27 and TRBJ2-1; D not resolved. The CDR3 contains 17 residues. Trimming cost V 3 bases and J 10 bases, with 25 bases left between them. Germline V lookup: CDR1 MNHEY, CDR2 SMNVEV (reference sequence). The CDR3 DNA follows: TGTGCCAGCAGTTTGGTTTTGGGTGCGGCAGATGGGTGGGAGCAGTTCTTC. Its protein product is CASSLVLGAADGWEQFF.

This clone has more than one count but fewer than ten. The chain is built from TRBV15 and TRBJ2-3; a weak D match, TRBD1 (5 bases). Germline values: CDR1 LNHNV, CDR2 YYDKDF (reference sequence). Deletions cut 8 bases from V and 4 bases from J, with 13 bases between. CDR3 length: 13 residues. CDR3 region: CATSAGIADTQYF. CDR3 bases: TGTGCCACCTCGGCAGGGATCGCAGATACGCAGTATTTT.

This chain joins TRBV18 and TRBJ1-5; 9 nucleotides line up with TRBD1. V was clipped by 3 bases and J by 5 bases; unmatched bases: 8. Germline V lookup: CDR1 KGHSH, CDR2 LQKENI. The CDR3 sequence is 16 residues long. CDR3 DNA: TGTGCCAGCTCACCCATGACAGGGGGGACTGATCAGCCCCAGCATTTT. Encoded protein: CASSPMTGGTDQPQHF.

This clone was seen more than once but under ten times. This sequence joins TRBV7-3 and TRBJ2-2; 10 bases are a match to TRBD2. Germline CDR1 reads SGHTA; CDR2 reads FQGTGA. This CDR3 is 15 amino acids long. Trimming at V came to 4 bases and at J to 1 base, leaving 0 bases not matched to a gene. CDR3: CASSSSGGNTGELFF. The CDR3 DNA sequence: TGTGCCAGCAGCTCTAGCGGGGGGAACACCGGGGAGCTGTTTTTT.

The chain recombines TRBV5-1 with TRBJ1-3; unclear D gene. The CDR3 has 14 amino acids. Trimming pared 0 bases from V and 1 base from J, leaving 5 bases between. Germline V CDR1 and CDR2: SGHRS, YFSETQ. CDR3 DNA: TGCGCCAGCAGCTTGGGCGGGTCTGGAAACACCATATATTTT. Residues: CASSLGGSGNTIYF.

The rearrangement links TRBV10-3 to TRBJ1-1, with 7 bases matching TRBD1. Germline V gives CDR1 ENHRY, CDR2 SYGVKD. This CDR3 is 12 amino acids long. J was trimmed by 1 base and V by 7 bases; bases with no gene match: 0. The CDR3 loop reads CAINRGNTEAFF. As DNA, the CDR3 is TGTGCCATCAACAGGGGGAACACTGAAGCTTTCTTT.

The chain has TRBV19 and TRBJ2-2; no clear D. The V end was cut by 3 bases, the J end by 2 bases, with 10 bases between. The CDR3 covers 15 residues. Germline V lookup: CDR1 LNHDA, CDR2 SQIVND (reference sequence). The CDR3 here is CASSMGKVNTGELFF. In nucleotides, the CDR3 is TGTGCCAGTAGTATGGGCAAGGTAAACACCGGGGAGCTGTTTTTT.

As DNA, the CDR3 is TGTGCCTGGTTAACAGGGGGCGATAACTATGGCTACACCTTC. Translating gives CAWLTGGDNYGYTF. This chain uses TRBV30 with TRBJ1-2, with 9 nucleotides matching TRBD1. The V and J ends lost 5 bases and 1 base, in that order; junction bases with no gene match: 5. The CDR3 loop spans 14 amino acids. In germline, CDR1 is GTSNPN, CDR2 SVGIG (reference sequence).

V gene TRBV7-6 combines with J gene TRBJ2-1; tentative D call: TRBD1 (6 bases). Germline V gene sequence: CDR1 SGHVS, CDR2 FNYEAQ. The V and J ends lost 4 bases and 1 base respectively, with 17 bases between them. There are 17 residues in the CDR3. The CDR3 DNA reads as TGTGCCAGCAGCTACCGGCGAGGGGGACCATCCTACAATGAGCAGTTCTTC. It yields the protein CASSYRRGGPSYNEQFF.

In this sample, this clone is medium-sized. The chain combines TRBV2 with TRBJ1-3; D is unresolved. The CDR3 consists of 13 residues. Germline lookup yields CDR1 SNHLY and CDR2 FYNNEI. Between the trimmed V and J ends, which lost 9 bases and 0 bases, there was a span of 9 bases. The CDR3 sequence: CASKLNSGNTIYF. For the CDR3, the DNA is TGTGCCAGTAAACTTAACTCTGGAAACACCATATATTTT.